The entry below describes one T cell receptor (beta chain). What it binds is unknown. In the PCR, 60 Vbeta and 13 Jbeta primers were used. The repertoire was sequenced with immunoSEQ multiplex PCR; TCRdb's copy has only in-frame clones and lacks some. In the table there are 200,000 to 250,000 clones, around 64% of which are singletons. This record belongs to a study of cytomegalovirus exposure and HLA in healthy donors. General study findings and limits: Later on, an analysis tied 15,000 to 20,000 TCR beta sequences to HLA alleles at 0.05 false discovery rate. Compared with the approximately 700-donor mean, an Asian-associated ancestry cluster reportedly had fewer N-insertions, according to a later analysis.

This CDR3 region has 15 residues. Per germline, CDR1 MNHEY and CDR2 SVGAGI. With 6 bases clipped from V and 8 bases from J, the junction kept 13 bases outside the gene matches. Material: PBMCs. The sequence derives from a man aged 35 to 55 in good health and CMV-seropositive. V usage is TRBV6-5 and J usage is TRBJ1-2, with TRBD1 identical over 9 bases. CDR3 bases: TGTGCCAGCAGCAAATCTTCACAGGGGGCCGGCGGCTACACCTTC. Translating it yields CASSKSSQGAGGYTF.